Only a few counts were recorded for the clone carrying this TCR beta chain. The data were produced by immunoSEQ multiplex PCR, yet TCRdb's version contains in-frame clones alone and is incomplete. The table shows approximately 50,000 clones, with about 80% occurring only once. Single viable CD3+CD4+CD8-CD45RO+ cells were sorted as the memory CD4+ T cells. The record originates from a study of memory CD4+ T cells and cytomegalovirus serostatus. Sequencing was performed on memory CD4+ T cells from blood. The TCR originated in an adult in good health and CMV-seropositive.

CDR3 in amino acids: CASSRRRVGSPTF. Here the CDR3 DNA reads TGTGCCAGCAGCCGCCGGCGGGTCGGGAGCCCAACCTTC. The chain couples TRBV14 to TRBJ1-2; no firm D call. Germline loops: CDR1 SGHDN, CDR2 FVKESK. Deletions cut 4 bases from V and 14 bases from J, with 20 bases between. The CDR3 runs to 13 residues.